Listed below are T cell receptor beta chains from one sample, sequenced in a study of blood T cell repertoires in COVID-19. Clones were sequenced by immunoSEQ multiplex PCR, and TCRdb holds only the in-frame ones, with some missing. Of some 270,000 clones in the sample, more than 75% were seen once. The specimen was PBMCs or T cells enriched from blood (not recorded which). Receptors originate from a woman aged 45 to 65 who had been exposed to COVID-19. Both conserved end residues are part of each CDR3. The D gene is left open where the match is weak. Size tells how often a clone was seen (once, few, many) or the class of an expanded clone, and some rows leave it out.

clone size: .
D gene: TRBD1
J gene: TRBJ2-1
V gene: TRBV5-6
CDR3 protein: CASSLVGTGKVREQFF
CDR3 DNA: TGTGCCAGCAGCTTGGTGGGGACAGGGAAGGTGCGCGAGCAGTTCTTC

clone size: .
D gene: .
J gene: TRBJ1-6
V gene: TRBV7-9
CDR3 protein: CAIGGWDSPLHF
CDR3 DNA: TGTGCTATCGGGGGATGGGATTCACCCCTCCACTTT

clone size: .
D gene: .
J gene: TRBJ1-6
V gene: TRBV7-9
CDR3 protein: CASSWDSGGNSPLHF
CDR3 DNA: TGTGCCAGCAGCTGGGACTCCGGAGGAAATTCACCCCTCCACTTT

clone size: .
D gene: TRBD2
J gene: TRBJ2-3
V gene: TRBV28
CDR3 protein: CASSLLGGGQEDTQYF
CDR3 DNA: TGTGCCAGCAGTTTATTGGGCGGGGGTCAGGAAGATACGCAGTATTTT

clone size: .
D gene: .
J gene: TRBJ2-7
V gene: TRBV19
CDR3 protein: CASSKAGGTYEQYF
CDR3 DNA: TGTGCCAGTAGTAAGGCAGGGGGGACCTACGAGCAGTACTTC

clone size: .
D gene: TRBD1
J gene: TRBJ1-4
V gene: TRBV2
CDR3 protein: CASRMDRGLGEKLFF
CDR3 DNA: TGTGCCAGCAGGATGGACAGGGGGCTGGGTGAAAAACTGTTTTTT

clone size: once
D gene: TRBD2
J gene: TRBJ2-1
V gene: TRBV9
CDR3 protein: CASSARSGGRDEQFF
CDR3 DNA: TGTGCCAGCAGCGCCCGTAGCGGGGGTCGGGATGAGCAGTTCTTC

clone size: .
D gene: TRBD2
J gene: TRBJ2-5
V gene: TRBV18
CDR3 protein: CASSPPQLAGYQETQYF
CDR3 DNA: TGTGCCAGCTCACCACCGCAGCTAGCGGGGTACCAAGAGACCCAGTACTTC

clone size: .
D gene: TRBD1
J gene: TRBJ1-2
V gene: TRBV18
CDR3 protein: CASSRDSNYGYTF
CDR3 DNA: TGTGCCAGCTCGCGGGACAGTAACTATGGCTACACCTTC

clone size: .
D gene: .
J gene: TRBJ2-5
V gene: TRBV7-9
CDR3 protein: CASSLDISVSQYF
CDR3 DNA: TGTGCCAGCAGCTTAGATATTTCAGTATCCCAGTACTTC

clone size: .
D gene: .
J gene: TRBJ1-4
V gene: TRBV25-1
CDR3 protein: CASSDTGRPEKLFF
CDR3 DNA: TGTGCCAGCAGTGATACAGGGAGACCTGAAAAACTGTTTTTT

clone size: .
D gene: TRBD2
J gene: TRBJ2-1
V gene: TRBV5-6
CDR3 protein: CASSARLAGDFLGYNEQFF
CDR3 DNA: TGTGCCAGCAGCGCCAGACTAGCGGGGGACTTCCTTGGATACAATGAGCAGTTCTTC

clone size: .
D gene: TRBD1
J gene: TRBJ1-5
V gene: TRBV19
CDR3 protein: CASSTSPGQGFQPQHF
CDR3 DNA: TGTGCCAGTAGTACCTCTCCGGGACAGGGTTTTCAGCCCCAGCATTTT

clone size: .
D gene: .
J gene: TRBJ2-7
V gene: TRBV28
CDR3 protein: CASSFSGGDLYEQYF
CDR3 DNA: TGTGCCAGCAGTTTCTCGGGCGGGGACCTATACGAGCAGTACTTC

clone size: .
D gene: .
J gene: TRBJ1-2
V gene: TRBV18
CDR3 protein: CASSPALYVDGYTF
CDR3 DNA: TGTGCCAGCTCACCCGCCCTCTATGTGGATGGCTACACCTTC

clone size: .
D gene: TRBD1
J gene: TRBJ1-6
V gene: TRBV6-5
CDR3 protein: CASSWAGGGSPLHF
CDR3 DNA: TGTGCCAGCAGTTGGGCAGGGGGCGGCTCACCCCTCCACTTT

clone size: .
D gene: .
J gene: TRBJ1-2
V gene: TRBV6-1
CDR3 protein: CASSLEGRGNYGYTF
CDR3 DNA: TGTGCCAGCAGTTTGGAAGGGAGGGGTAACTATGGCTACACCTTC

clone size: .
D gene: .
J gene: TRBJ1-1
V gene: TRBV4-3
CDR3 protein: CASSPPGNTEAFF
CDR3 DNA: TGCGCCAGCAGCCCCCCAGGGAACACTGAAGCTTTCTTT

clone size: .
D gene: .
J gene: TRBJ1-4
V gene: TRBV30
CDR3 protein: CALQTAGAVEKLFF
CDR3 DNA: TGTGCCCTGCAGACGGCTGGGGCCGTAGAAAAACTGTTTTTT

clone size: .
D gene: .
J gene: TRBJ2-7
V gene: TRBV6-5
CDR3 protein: CASSYSFPREYEQYF
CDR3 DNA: TGTGCCAGCAGTTACTCGTTCCCTCGGGAATACGAGCAGTACTTC

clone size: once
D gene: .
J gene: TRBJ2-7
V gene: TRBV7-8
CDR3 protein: CASSTQIQGGQYF
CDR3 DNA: TGTGCCAGCAGCACACAAATCCAGGGTGGGCAGTACTTC

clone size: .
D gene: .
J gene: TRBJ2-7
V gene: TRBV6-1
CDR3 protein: CASSDRRLSEQYF
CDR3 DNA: TGTGCCAGCAGTGACCGCAGGCTTTCCGAGCAGTACTTC

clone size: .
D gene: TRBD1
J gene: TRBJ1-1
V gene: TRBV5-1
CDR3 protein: CASSSPTGHTEAFF
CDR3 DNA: TGCGCCAGCAGCAGCCCGACAGGGCACACTGAAGCTTTCTTT

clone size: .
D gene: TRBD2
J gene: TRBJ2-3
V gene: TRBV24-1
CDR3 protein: CATSDLPPGLAGGSDTQYF
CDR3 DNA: TGTGCCACCAGTGATTTGCCCCCGGGACTAGCGGGGGGATCGGATACGCAGTATTTT

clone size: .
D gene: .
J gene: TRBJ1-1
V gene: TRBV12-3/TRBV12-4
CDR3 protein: CASRVTENTEAFF
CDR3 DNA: TGTGCCAGCAGAGTTACAGAAAACACTGAAGCTTTCTTT

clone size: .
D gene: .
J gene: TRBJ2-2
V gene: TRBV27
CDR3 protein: CASSRPKGINTGELFF
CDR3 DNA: TGTGCCAGCAGTCGCCCTAAGGGGATTAACACCGGGGAGCTGTTTTTT

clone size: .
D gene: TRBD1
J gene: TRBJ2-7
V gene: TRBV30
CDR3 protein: CAWTLPGTGGKQYF
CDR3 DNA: TGTGCCTGGACTCTCCCCGGGACAGGGGGTAAGCAGTACTTC

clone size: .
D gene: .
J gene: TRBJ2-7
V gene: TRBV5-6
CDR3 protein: CASSLDATGRNYEQYF
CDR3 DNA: TGTGCCAGCAGCTTGGATGCGACAGGGAGGAACTACGAGCAGTACTTC

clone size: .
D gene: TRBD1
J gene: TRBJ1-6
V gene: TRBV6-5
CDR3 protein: CASNSGTVVNSPLHF
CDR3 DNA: TGTGCCAGCAACTCCGGGACAGTCGTGAATTCACCCCTCCACTTT

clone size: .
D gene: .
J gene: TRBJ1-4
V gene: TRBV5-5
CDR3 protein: CASSLGQAANEKLFF
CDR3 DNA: TGTGCCAGCAGCTTGGGACAGGCCGCTAATGAAAAACTGTTTTTT

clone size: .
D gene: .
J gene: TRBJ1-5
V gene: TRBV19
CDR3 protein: CASRVGGARQPQHF
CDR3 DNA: TGTGCCAGTAGGGTCGGCGGGGCTCGGCAGCCCCAGCATTTT

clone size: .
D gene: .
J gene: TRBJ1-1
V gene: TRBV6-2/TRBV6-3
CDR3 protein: CASSDRLLTPEAFF
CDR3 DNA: TGTGCCAGCAGTGACAGGTTATTGACCCCTGAAGCTTTCTTT

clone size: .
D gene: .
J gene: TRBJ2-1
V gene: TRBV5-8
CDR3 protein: CASSPPDRPYNEQFF
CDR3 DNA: TGTGCCAGCAGCCCACCTGACAGGCCCTACAATGAGCAGTTCTTC

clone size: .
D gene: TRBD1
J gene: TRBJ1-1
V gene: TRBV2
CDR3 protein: CASSARRWGDRRTEAFF
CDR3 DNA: TGTGCCAGCAGTGCTAGACGGTGGGGGGACAGACGTACTGAAGCTTTCTTT

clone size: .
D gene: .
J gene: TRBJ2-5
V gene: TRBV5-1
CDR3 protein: CASSLKETQYF
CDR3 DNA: TGCGCCAGCAGCCTTAAAGAGACCCAGTACTTC

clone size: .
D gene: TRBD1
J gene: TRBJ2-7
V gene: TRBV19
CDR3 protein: CASSTDRGEQYF
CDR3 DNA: TGTGCCAGTAGTACGGACAGGGGAGAGCAGTACTTC

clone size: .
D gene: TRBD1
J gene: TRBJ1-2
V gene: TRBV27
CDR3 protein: CASKSGTGWDGYTF
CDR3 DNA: TGTGCCAGCAAGAGCGGGACAGGGTGGGATGGCTACACCTTC

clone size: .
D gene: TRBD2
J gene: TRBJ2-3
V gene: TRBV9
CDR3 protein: CASGGLAADTQYF
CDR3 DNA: TGTGCCAGCGGTGGACTAGCGGCAGATACGCAGTATTTT

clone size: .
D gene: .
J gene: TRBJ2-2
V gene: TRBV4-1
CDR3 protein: CASSLGLGGTGELFF
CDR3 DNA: TGCGCCAGCAGCCTGGGTTTAGGGGGTACCGGGGAGCTGTTTTTT

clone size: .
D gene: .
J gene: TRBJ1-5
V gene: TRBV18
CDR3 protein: CASSDQSGDQPQHF
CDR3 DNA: TGTGCCAGCTCAGATCAGTCTGGTGATCAGCCCCAGCATTTT

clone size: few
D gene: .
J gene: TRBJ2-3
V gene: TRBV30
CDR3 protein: CAWSAGGGGTDTQYF
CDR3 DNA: TGTGCCTGGAGTGCCGGGGGCGGGGGAACAGATACGCAGTATTTT

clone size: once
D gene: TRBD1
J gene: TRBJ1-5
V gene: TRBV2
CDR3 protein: CASSGGQGEQPQHF
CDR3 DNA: TGTGCCAGCAGTGGGGGACAGGGAGAACAGCCCCAGCATTTT

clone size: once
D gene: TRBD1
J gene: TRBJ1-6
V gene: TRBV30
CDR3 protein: CAWRWDRLDSPLHF
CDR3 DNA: TGTGCCTGGAGGTGGGACAGGTTGGATTCACCCCTCCACTTT

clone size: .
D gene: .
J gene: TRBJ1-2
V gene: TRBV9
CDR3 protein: CASSVADTGRKDGYTF
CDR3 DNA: TGTGCCAGCAGCGTAGCGGATACAGGCCGCAAGGATGGCTACACCTTC

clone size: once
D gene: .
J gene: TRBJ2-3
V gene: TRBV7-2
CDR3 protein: CASSFLGRSTDTQYF
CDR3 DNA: TGTGCCAGCAGCTTTCTAGGTAGGAGCACAGATACGCAGTATTTT

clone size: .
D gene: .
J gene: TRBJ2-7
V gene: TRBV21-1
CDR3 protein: CASSKFLYGREREQYF
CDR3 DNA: TGTGCCAGCAGCAAATTTCTATACGGCAGGGAACGCGAGCAGTACTTC

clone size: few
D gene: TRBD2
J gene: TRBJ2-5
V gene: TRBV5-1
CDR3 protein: CASSLGPGGGETQYF
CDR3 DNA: TGCGCCAGCAGCTTAGGCCCCGGGGGGGGAGAGACCCAGTACTTC

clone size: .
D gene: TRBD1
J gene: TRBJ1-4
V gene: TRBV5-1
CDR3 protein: CASSPGQDKEKLFF
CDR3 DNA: TGCGCCAGCAGCCCGGGACAGGATAAAGAAAAACTGTTTTTT